A selection of T cell receptor beta chains follows, all from one sample in a study of blood T cell repertoires in COVID-19. The assay was immunoSEQ multiplex PCR, and TCRdb's table has in-frame clones only and misses some. The sample lists 90,000 or so clones; roughly 90% were seen once. The source material was peripheral blood. Every receptor here comes from a woman aged 80 or older with active or convalescent COVID-19. Both conserved end residues are part of each CDR3. Fields, in order: V gene, CDR3 protein.

V gene: TRBV19; CDR3 protein: CASRNFGGEDEKLFF
V gene: TRBV19; CDR3 protein: CASSNKGQLYEQYF
V gene: TRBV7-3; CDR3 protein: CASSAVLAGGWGNEQFF
V gene: TRBV3-1/TRBV3-2; CDR3 protein: CASSQDPGQNNQPQHF
V gene: TRBV19; CDR3 protein: CASSTTGTGVSTNGYTF
V gene: TRBV28; CDR3 protein: CASSTYTDTQYF
V gene: TRBV7-9; CDR3 protein: CASSPRPGLAGVGEQYF
V gene: TRBV15; CDR3 protein: CATSRVTQGEYGYTF
V gene: TRBV29-1; CDR3 protein: CSALTGYWNGYTF
V gene: TRBV7-2; CDR3 protein: CASSSGLAGVKTQYF
V gene: TRBV11-2; CDR3 protein: CASSLGSGSYEQYF
V gene: TRBV15; CDR3 protein: CATTFNTGRLTEAFF
V gene: TRBV4-3; CDR3 protein: CASSQDPYRTGGSQPQHF
V gene: TRBV29-1; CDR3 protein: CSVVLAGTDTQYF
V gene: TRBV30; CDR3 protein: CAWSVRQGAYQPQHF
V gene: TRBV7-9; CDR3 protein: CASSPGLAGGFNEQFF
V gene: TRBV29-1; CDR3 protein: CSVRGGTGLQETQYF
V gene: TRBV6-5; CDR3 protein: CASSLTSGSSGEQFF
V gene: TRBV6-4; CDR3 protein: CATTPGTSGGEQFF
V gene: TRBV5-1; CDR3 protein: CASSLDGRADGEQFF
V gene: TRBV5-1; CDR3 protein: CASSLGPNNEQFF
V gene: TRBV6-2/TRBV6-3; CDR3 protein: CASTPGGSNSYNEQFF
V gene: TRBV24-1; CDR3 protein: CATSGVAGGIDQPQHF
V gene: TRBV4-3; CDR3 protein: CASSSDRGPLNYGYTF
V gene: TRBV19; CDR3 protein: CASSTRTGGNTEAFF
V gene: TRBV28; CDR3 protein: CASSLLGLAGELVTGELFF
V gene: TRBV7-2; CDR3 protein: CASSLVEGAYGYTF
V gene: TRBV19; CDR3 protein: CASSKIGTPGYSEQFF
V gene: TRBV24-1; CDR3 protein: CATSEPGQGHQPQHF
V gene: TRBV5-1; CDR3 protein: CASTRGGVGEQFF
V gene: TRBV6-5; CDR3 protein: CATNTGTSYTGELFF
V gene: TRBV15; CDR3 protein: CATSIPQATTNEKLFF
V gene: TRBV6-2/TRBV6-3; CDR3 protein: CASSPQGDNYGYTF
V gene: TRBV5-4; CDR3 protein: CASSLDLGVFRYF
V gene: TRBV7-2; CDR3 protein: CASSLLGPGQGVSDTQYF
V gene: TRBV19; CDR3 protein: CASSWTSADTQYF